The subject of this entry is one TCR beta chain. These data come from a study of blood T cell repertoires in COVID-19. Study-level background: Acute and convalescent COVID-19 specimens originated in the United States, Italy and Spain.

V lost 2 bases and J lost 6; bases outside the gene matches: 2. Germline V gene sequence: CDR1 KGHDR, CDR2 SFDVKD. The CDR3 consists of 15 residues. Patients from Seattle were sampled longitudinally, starting during active infection. As originally analysed: Estimated nucleated cell counts came from reference gene primer amplification. Profiled with immunoSEQ multiplex PCR; TCRdb holds only in-frame clones, not every one. From that table come the V and J calls and clone size; the DNA was used to work out D and trimming. Among around 280,000 clones, around nine tenths were seen once, and the ten largest hold about 11%.

The V call is TRBV24-1, the J call TRBJ1-5; 11 nucleotides match TRBD1. The sequence came from a woman aged 25 to 45 with COVID-19, enrolled during active disease. Sequencing was performed on peripheral blood. CDR3 sequence (DNA): TGTGCCACCAGTGATTCCGGGACAGGGGGTCAGCCCCAGCATTTT. This sequence encodes CATSDSGTGGQPQHF.